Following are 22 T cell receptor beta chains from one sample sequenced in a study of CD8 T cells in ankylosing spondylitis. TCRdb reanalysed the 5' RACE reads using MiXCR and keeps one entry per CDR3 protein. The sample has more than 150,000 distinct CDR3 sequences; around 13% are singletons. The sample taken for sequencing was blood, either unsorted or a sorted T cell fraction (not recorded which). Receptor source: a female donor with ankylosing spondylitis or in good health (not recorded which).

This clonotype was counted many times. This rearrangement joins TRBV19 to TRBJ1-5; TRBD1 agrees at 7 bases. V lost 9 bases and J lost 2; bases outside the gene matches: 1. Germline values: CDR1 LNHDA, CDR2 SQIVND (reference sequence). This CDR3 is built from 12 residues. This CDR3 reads CASGQGNQPQHF. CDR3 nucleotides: TGTGCCAGCGGACAGGGCAATCAGCCCCAGCATTTT.

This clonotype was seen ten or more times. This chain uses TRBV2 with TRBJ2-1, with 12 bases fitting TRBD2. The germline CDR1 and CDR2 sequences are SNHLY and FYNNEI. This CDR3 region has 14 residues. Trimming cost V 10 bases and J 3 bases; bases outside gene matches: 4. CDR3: CAIKLAGGYNEQFF. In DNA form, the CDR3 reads TGTGCCATCAAACTAGCGGGGGGCTACAATGAGCAGTTCTTC. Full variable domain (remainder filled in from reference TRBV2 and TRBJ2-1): EPEVTQTPSHQVTQMGQEVILRCVPISNHLYFYWYRQILGQKVEFLVSFYNNEISEKSEIFDDQFSVERPDGSNFTLKIRSTKLEDSAMYFCAIKLAGGYNEQFFGPGTRLTVL.

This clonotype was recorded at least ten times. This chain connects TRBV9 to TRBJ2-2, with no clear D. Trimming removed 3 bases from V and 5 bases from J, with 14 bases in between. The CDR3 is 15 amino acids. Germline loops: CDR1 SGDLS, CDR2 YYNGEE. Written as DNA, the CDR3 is TGTGCCAGCAGCGGGACCGCCCTAGGGACCGGGGAGCTGTTTTTT. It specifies CASSGTALGTGELFF.

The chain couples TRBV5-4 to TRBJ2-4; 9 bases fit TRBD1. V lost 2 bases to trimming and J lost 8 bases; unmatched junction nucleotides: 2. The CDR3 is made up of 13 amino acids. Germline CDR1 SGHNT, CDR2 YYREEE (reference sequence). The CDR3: CASSFGQGYIQYF. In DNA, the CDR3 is TGTGCCAGCAGCTTTGGACAGGGGTACATTCAGTACTTC.

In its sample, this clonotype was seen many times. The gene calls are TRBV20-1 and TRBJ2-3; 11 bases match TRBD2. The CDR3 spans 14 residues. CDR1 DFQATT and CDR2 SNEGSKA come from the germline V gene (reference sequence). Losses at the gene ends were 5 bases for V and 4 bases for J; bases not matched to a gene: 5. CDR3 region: CSAPRTSGSDTQYF. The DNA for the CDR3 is TGCAGTGCTCCCCGGACTAGCGGGTCAGATACGCAGTATTTT.

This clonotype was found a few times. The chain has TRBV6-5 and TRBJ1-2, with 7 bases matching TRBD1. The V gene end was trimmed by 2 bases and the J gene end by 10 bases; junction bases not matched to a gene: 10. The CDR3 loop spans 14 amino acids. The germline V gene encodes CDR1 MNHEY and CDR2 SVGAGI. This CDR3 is CASSYREGAIYYTF. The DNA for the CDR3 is TGTGCCAGCAGTTACCGGGAGGGGGCTATCTACTACACCTTC.

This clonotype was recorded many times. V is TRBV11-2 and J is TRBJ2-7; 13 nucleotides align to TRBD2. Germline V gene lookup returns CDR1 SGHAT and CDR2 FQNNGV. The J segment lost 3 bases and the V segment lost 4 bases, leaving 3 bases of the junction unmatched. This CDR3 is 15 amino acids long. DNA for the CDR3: TGTGCCAGCAGCTCAAGGACTAGCGGGAGCTACGAGCAGTACTTC. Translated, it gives CASSSRTSGSYEQYF. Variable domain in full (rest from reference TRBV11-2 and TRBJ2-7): EAGVAQSPRYKIIEKRQSVAFWCNPISGHATLYWYQQILGQGPKLLIQFQNNGVVDDSQLPKDRFSAERLKGVDSTLKIQPAKLEDSAVYLCASSSRTSGSYEQYFGPGTRLTVT.

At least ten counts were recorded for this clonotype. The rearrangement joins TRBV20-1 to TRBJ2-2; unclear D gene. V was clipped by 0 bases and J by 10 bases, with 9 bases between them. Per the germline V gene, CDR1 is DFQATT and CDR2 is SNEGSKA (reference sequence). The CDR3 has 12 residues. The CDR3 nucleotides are TGCAGTGCTAGAGATCCCCTTCAGGAGCTGTTTTTT. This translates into CSARDPLQELFF.

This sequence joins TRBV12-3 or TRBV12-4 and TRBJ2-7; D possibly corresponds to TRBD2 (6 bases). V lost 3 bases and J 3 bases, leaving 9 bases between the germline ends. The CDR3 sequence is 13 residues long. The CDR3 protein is CASSLGGNYEQYF. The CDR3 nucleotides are TGTGCCAGCAGTTTGGGCGGGAACTACGAGCAGTACTTC.

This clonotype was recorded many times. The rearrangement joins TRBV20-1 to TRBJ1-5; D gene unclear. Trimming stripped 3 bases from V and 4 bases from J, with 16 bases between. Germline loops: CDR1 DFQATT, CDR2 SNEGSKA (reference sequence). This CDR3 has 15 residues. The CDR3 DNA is TGCAGTGCTAGTAATATCCAGGTTACTAATCAGCCCCAGCATTTT. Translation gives CSASNIQVTNQPQHF.

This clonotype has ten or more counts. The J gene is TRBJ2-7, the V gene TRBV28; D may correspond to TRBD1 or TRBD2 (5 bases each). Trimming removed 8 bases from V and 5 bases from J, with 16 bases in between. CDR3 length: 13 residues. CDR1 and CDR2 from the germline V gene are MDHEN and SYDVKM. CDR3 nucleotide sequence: TGTGCCAGCCTGGGGGAGATGGAGAACGAGCAGTACTTC. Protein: CASLGEMENEQYF.

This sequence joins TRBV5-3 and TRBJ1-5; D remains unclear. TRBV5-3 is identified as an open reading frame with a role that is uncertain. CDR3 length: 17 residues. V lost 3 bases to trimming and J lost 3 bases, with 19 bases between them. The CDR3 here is CARSSGLSRRDNQPQHF. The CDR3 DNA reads TGTGCCAGAAGCTCTGGGTTGAGTAGGCGGGACAATCAGCCCCAGCATTTT.

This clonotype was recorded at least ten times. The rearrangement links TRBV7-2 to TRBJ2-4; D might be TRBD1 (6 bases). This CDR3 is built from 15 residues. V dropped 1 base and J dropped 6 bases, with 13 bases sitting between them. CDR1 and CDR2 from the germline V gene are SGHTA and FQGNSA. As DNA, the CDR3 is TGTGCCAGCAGCTTAGTTACACAGGGCGGAAACATTCAGTACTTC. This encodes CASSLVTQGGNIQYF.

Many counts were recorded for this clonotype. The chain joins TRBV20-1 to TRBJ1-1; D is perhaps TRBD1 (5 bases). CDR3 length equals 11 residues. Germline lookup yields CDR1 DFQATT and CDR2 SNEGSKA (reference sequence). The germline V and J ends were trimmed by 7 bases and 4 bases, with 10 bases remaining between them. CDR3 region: CSVTGTTEAFF. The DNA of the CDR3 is TGCAGTGTTACGGGGACCACTGAAGCTTTCTTT.

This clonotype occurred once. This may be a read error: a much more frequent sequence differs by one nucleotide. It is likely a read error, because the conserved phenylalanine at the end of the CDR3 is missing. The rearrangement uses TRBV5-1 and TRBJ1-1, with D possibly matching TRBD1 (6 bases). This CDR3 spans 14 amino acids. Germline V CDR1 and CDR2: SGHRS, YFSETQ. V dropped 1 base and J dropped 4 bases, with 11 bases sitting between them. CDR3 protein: CASSLSGVSTEAFL. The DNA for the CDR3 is TGCGCCAGCAGCTTGTCAGGGGTCAGCACTGAAGCTTTCCTT.

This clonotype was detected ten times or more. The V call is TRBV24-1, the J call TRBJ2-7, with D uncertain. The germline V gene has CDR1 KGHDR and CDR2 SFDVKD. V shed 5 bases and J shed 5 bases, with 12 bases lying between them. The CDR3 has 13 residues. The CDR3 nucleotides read TGTGCCACCAGTGCCCGGGCGCAGAACGAGCAGTACTTC. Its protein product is CATSARAQNEQYF.

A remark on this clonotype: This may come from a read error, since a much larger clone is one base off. DNA of the CDR3: TGCAGTGCTAGAGGACTTTACAATGAGCAGTTCTTC. This sequence encodes CSARGLYNEQFF. The chain couples TRBV20-1 to TRBJ2-1; no reliable D call. Germline V lookup: CDR1 DFQATT, CDR2 SNEGSKA (reference sequence). The CDR3 has 12 residues. V lost 1 base to trimming and J lost 4 bases, with 5 bases between them.

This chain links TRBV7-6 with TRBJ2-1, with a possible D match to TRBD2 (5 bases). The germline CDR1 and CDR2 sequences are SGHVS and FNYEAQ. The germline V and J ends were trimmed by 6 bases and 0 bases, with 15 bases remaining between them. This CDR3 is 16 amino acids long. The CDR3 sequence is CASSFRGGLSYNEQFF. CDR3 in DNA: TGTGCCAGCAGTTTCCGCGGAGGCCTCTCCTACAATGAGCAGTTCTTC.

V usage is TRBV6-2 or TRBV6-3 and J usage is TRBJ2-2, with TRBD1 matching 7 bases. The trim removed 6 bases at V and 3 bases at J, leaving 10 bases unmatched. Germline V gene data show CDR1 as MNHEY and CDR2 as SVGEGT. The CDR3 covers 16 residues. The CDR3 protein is CASSSAGGMHTGELFF. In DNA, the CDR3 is TGTGCCAGCAGCTCTGCAGGGGGAATGCACACCGGGGAGCTGTTTTTT.

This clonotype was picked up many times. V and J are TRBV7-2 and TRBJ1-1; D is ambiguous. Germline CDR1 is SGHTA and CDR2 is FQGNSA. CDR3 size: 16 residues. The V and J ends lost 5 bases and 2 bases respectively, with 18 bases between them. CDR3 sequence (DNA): TGTGCCAGCAGCCACAAAAAAGACATGACAAACACTGAAGCTTTCTTT. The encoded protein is CASSHKKDMTNTEAFF. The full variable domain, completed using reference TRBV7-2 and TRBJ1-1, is GAGVSQSPSNKVTEKGKDVELRCDPISGHTALYWYRQSLGQGLEFLIYFQGNSAPDKSGLPSDRFSAERTGGSVSTLTIQRTQQEDSAVYLCASSHKKDMTNTEAFFGQGTRLTVV.

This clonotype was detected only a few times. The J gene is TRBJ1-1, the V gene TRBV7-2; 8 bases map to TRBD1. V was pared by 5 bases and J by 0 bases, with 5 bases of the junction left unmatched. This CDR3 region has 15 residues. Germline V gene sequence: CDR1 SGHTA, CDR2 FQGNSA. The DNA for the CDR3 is TGTGCCAGCAGCGCCCGGACAGGGCTGAACACTGAAGCTTTCTTT. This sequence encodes CASSARTGLNTEAFF.

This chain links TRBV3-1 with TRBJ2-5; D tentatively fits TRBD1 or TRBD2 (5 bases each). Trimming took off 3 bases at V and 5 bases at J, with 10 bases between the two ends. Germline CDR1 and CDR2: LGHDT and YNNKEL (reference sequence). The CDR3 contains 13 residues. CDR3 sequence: CASSQGTKETQYF. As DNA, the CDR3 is TGTGCCAGCAGCCAGGGGACGAAGGAGACCCAGTACTTC.